A single sample gave rise to the 2 T cell receptor beta chains below, sequenced in a study of human T cells and chemical hapten exposure. TCRdb itself ran the RACE reads through MiXCR, one entry per CDR3 protein. In the table there are around 260,000 distinct CDR3 sequences, 7.5% to 10% of which are singletons. Time point: pre-sensitization, week 0. The treatment denotes: therapeutic diphenylcyclopropenone sensitization with weekly scalp DPC. Sample: whole blood, taken in connection with sensitization to the hapten diphenylcyclopropenone (DPC). The source is a middle-aged woman with alopecia areata. Some clones in this sample may be carry-over from other donors' samples.

This clonotype was seen a handful of times. This chain connects TRBV20-1 to TRBJ1-1; D gene uncertain. Germline CDR1 is DFQATT and CDR2 is SNEGSKA (reference sequence). Trimming stripped 0 bases from V and 1 base from J, with 6 bases between. This CDR3 is 13 amino acids long. The CDR3 sequence: CSARDHPNTEAFF. CDR3 coding DNA: TGCAGTGCTAGAGATCACCCGAACACTGAAGCTTTCTTT.

Notes on this clonotype: Just one base apart from a much larger clone, this may be a read error. The genes are TRBV20-1 and TRBJ2-1; TRBD1 aligns across 8 bases. The CDR3 is 14 residues long. Per the germline V gene, CDR1 is DFQATT and CDR2 is SNEGSKA (reference sequence). CDR3 sequence: CSSTGGTYINEKFF. CDR3 nucleotides: TGCAGTTCAACAGGGGGGACATACATCAATGAGAAGTTCTTC.